What follows are 5 T cell receptor beta chains derived from one specimen sequenced in a study of blood T cell repertoires in COVID-19. Method: immunoSEQ multiplex PCR; TCRdb's copy keeps in-frame clones and lacks some. This sample has 150,000 to 200,000 clones, with about 90% found just once. The sequencing sample was made of PBMCs or T cells enriched from blood (not recorded which). The receptor set was obtained from a human donor with acute COVID-19. The donor label of this sample is uncertain.

The chain is built from TRBV4-1 and TRBJ1-4; 9 bases are a match to TRBD1. The CDR3 contains 15 residues. V lost 4 bases and J lost 8; bases outside the gene matches: 8. CDR1 is MGHRA and CDR2 is YSYEKL in the germline V gene. Here the CDR3 reads CASSPRMTGGEKLFF. CDR3 nucleotide sequence: TGCGCCAGCAGCCCAAGAATGACAGGGGGGGAAAAACTGTTTTTT.

The V call is TRBV5-1, the J call TRBJ1-1; TRBD1 aligns across 10 bases. The CDR3 runs to 15 residues. Germline V CDR1 and CDR2: SGHRS, YFSETQ. V lost 4 bases, J lost 5 bases, and 8 bases stayed unmatched. This CDR3 reads CASSQRGQGITEAFF. DNA for the CDR3: TGCGCCAGCAGCCAAAGGGGACAGGGGATAACTGAAGCTTTCTTT.

The rearrangement uses TRBV24-1 and TRBJ2-3; tentatively, D is TRBD1 (7 bases). Looked up from germline, CDR1 is KGHDR and CDR2 is SFDVKD. The CDR3 has 16 residues. Between the trimmed V and J ends, which lost 4 bases and 5 bases, there was a span of 18 bases. The CDR3, as DNA: TGTGCCACCAGTGACCCGAGCAGGGGGGTGGGAGATACGCAGTATTTT. It specifies CATSDPSRGVGDTQYF.

This sequence joins TRBV7-6 and TRBJ2-2; 13 bases line up with TRBD2. The V and J ends lost 3 bases and 0 bases, in that order; junction bases with no gene match: 10. Germline V gene data show CDR1 as SGHVS and CDR2 as FNYEAQ. The CDR3 has 20 amino acids. CDR3 loop: CASSFPGLAGRTPNTGELFF. The CDR3 nucleotides are TGTGCCAGCAGCTTTCCGGGACTAGCGGGGCGAACTCCGAACACCGGGGAGCTGTTTTTT. The whole variable domain, filled in from reference TRBV7-6 and TRBJ2-2, reads GAGVSQSPRYKVTKRGQDVALRCDPISGHVSLYWYRQALGQGPEFLTYFNYEAQQDKSGLPNDRFSAERPEGSISTLTIQRTEQRDSAMYRCASSFPGLAGRTPNTGELFFGEGSRLTVL.

The chain uses TRBV2 and TRBJ1-3; the match to TRBD1 covers 11 bases. Germline trimming cut 8 bases from V and 8 bases from J; bases unmatched to any gene: 5. CDR1 is SNHLY and CDR2 is FYNNEI in the germline V gene. This CDR3 is built from 13 residues. CDR3 sequence reads: CASSDRGLDTIYF. The CDR3 DNA reads as TGTGCCAGCTCGGACAGGGGGCTGGACACCATATATTTT.